A single sample is the source of the 21 T cell receptor beta chains below, sequenced in a study of siplizumab effects on memory and regulatory T cells. Sequenced by immunoSEQ multiplex PCR; TCRdb stores in-frame clones only, minus some. The sample holds approximately 100,000 clones, around 95% seen once. Specimen: Tregs sorted from blood. These receptors all come from a human donor in good health.

V and J are TRBV7-2 and TRBJ2-7, with TRBD1 matching over 8 bases. There are 15 residues in the CDR3. Trimming removed 3 bases from V and 2 bases from J; junction bases left unmatched: 6. The germline CDR1 and CDR2 sequences are SGHTA and FQGNSA. CDR3: CASSFSGTGPYEQYF. The CDR3, as DNA: TGTGCCAGCAGCTTTTCTGGGACAGGTCCCTACGAGCAGTACTTC.

This chain links TRBV4-2 with TRBJ2-1, with D perhaps TRBD1 or TRBD2 (5 bases each). Looked up from germline, CDR1 is LGHNA and CDR2 is YNFKEQ. V dropped 4 bases and J dropped 12 bases, with 13 bases sitting between them. This CDR3 contains 12 residues. CDR3 coding DNA: TGTGCCAGCAGCCCACGGGGCATTGGGCAGTTCTTC. Its translation: CASSPRGIGQFF.

This chain links TRBV6-1 with TRBJ1-3; unclear D gene. From germline, CDR1 is MNHNS and CDR2 SASEGT. Trimming stripped 5 bases from V and 4 bases from J, with 12 bases between. The CDR3 runs to 14 residues. CDR3 amino acids: CASSKTGSGNTIYF. As DNA, the CDR3 is TGTGCCAGCAGTAAAACGGGCAGCGGAAACACCATATATTTT.

This chain joins TRBV19 and TRBJ2-3; tentatively, D is TRBD1 or TRBD2 (5 bases each). The CDR3 runs to 15 residues. Trimming pared 10 bases from V and 2 bases from J, leaving 19 bases between. Germline V gene data show CDR1 as LNHDA and CDR2 as SQIVND (reference sequence). CDR3 sequence: CATSSPGTITDTQYF. CDR3 sequence (DNA): TGTGCCACGTCGTCCCCCGGGACGATCACAGATACGCAGTATTTT.

The chain couples TRBV7-8 to TRBJ1-1; perhaps TRBD1 as D (6 bases). The V gene lost 5 bases and the J gene lost 1 base, with 14 bases spanning the gap. The CDR3 consists of 15 residues. Germline V gives CDR1 SGHVS, CDR2 FQNEAQ. CDR3 sequence: CASSPWTDPNTEAFF. In DNA form, the CDR3 reads TGTGCCAGCAGCCCCTGGACAGATCCGAACACTGAAGCTTTCTTT.

The chain links TRBV7-9 to TRBJ2-2, with unresolved D. The germline V and J ends were trimmed by 10 bases and 4 bases, with 22 bases remaining between them. Germline CDR1 and CDR2: SEHNR and FQNEAQ (reference sequence). The CDR3 has 16 residues. The CDR3 DNA reads TGTGCCACCACCTTAGTCGTGGGAACGGGCACCGGGGAGCTGTTTTTT. Its protein product is CATTLVVGTGTGELFF.

This chain links TRBV6-8 with TRBJ2-6; the D is unclear. This CDR3 has 16 residues. With 8 bases removed from V and 0 bases from J, the gap between germline ends came to 14 bases. Germline V gene lookup returns CDR1 MNHGY and CDR2 SAAAGT. CDR3 bases: TGTGCCAGCCGAAAGCGCATTTTCTCTGGGGCCAACGTCCTGACTTTC. Translation gives CASRKRIFSGANVLTF.

The chain combines TRBV18 with TRBJ2-3; maybe TRBD2 (9 bases). The V gene's germline CDR1 is KGHSH and CDR2 LQKENI. V dropped 3 bases and J dropped 2 bases, with 18 bases sitting between them. The CDR3 sequence is 17 residues long. The CDR3 sequence: CASSPRTGTSFTDTQYF. The CDR3 DNA is TGTGCCAGCTCACCCCGGACAGGGACTAGCTTCACAGATACGCAGTATTTT.

The chain carries TRBV6-1 and TRBJ2-7; TRBD1 or TRBD2 may be the D gene (5 bases each). The CDR3 runs to 14 residues. The V end was cut by 2 bases, the J end by 2 bases, with 10 bases between. CDR1 is MNHNS, CDR2 SASEGT, per germline. The CDR3 nucleotides read TGTGCCAGCAGTGAACGAGGGGCTACCTACGAGCAGTACTTC. Residues: CASSERGATYEQYF.

This clone was detected a few times. The genes are TRBV7-9 and TRBJ2-7; tentatively, D is TRBD2 (5 bases). V shed 6 bases and J shed 2 bases, with 17 bases lying between them. CDR1 is SEHNR and CDR2 is FQNEAQ in the germline V gene (reference sequence). CDR3 size: 15 residues. In DNA form, the CDR3 reads TGTGCCAGCAGGAATCATGGGAGTAGCGCCTACGAGCAGTACTTC. Amino acids: CASRNHGSSAYEQYF.

The V and J genes are TRBV14 and TRBJ2-2; maybe TRBD2 (5 bases). Germline V gene lookup returns CDR1 SGHDN and CDR2 FVKESK. This CDR3 contains 15 residues. With 0 bases removed from V and 6 bases from J, the gap between germline ends came to 11 bases. DNA for the CDR3: TGTGCCAGCAGCCAAGAAATTCTAGCCTCCGGGGAGCTGTTTTTT. This sequence encodes CASSQEILASGELFF.

The V call is TRBV18, the J call TRBJ1-5; 7 bases match TRBD1. The CDR3 loop spans 17 amino acids. Germline trimming cut 2 bases from V and 3 bases from J; bases unmatched to any gene: 10. CDR1 is KGHSH and CDR2 is LQKENI in the germline V gene. The CDR3, as DNA: TGTGCCAGCTCACCAAATATTGGGACAGAAAACAATCAGCCCCAGCATTTT. Protein product: CASSPNIGTENNQPQHF.

V gene TRBV29-1 combines with J gene TRBJ2-7; 7 bases agree with TRBD2. The CDR3 runs 15 residues. V trimming: 6 bases; J trimming: 4 bases; junction bases outside the gene matches: 15. Germline CDR1 and CDR2: SQVTM and ANQGSEA. The CDR3, as DNA: TGCAGCGTATGCTTCTCCGGGACTACGATTTACGAGCAGTACTTC. Its protein product is CSVCFSGTTIYEQYF.

The chain links TRBV7-9 to TRBJ1-1; maybe TRBD1 (6 bases). Germline CDR1 and CDR2: SEHNR and FQNEAQ (reference sequence). The V gene lost 5 bases and the J gene lost 0 bases, with 16 bases spanning the gap. CDR3 length: 16 residues. CDR3 in amino acids: CASSPQGIVMNTEAFF. The DNA of the CDR3 is TGTGCCAGCAGCCCACAGGGTATCGTAATGAACACTGAAGCTTTCTTT.

This clone occurred once. The chain has TRBV18 and TRBJ2-7; tentatively, D is TRBD1 (7 bases). The germline V gene has CDR1 KGHSH and CDR2 LQKENI. The CDR3 runs 14 residues. V lost 3 bases and J 6 bases, leaving 15 bases between the germline ends. This CDR3 is CASSPQGGVSEQYF. In DNA, the CDR3 is TGTGCCAGCTCACCCCAGGGGGGAGTTTCCGAGCAGTACTTC.

This chain joins TRBV4-1 and TRBJ2-5, with D unresolved. The CDR3 has 16 amino acids. The germline V gene encodes CDR1 MGHRA and CDR2 YSYEKL. V gave up 1 base and J gave up 2 bases, with 14 bases separating them. The CDR3 region is CASSQVYSLKQETQYF. The CDR3 DNA is TGCGCCAGCAGCCAAGTCTACTCGTTAAAGCAAGAGACCCAGTACTTC.

V usage is TRBV11-3 and J usage is TRBJ2-7, with 9 bases that match TRBD1. Germline V lookup: CDR1 SGHNT, CDR2 YENEEA. CDR3 length: 14 residues. The junction had 5 bases not matched to a gene; V was cut back by 4 bases and J by 4 bases. CDR3 coding DNA: TGTGCCAGCAGCTACGGGACAGGGTATTACGAGCAGTACTTC. Amino acid sequence: CASSYGTGYYEQYF. Looking up the rest from reference TRBV11-3 and TRBJ2-7 gives the full variable domain: EAGVVQSPRYKIIEKKQPVAFWCNPISGHNTLYWYLQNLGQGPELLIRYENEEAVDDSQLPKDRFSAERLKGVDSTLKIQPAELGDSAVYLCASSYGTGYYEQYFGPGTRLTVT.

V usage is TRBV19 and J usage is TRBJ1-5, with D tentatively TRBD1 (5 bases). The V end was cut by 3 bases, the J end by 9 bases, with 6 bases between. The CDR3 consists of 11 residues. Germline assignment: CDR1 LNHDA and CDR2 SQIVND (reference sequence). The CDR3 nucleotides are TGTGCCAGTAGTATTACAGGGCCCCAGCATTTT. Its translation: CASSITGPQHF.

The V call is TRBV5-1, the J call TRBJ2-5; TRBD2 matches at 13 bases. The DNA end favors TRBJ2-7, so the J call may be wrong. Germline V gene lookup returns CDR1 SGHRS and CDR2 YFSETQ. The CDR3 is 18 amino acids. The CDR3 sequence is CASSLATTSGRQGYEQYF. The DNA of the CDR3 is TGCGCCAGCAGCTTGGCCACGACTAGCGGGAGGCAGGGCTACGAGCAGTACTTC.

V is TRBV5-1 and J is TRBJ2-4, with 15 bases matching TRBD2. V was pared by 3 bases and J by 5 bases, with 9 bases of the junction left unmatched. This CDR3 comprises 18 residues. Germline assignment: CDR1 SGHRS and CDR2 YFSETQ. The CDR3 nucleotides are TGCGCCAGCAGCTGGGGTAGGACTAGCGGGAGGGTCGAAAACATTCAGTACTTC. Protein: CASSWGRTSGRVENIQYF.

CDR3 coding DNA: TGTGCCAGCAGCTTATTACCTAACACTGAAGCTTTCTTT. Protein product: CASSLLPNTEAFF. J is TRBJ1-1 and V is TRBV7-3, with no clear D. Looked up from germline, CDR1 is SGHTA and CDR2 is FQGTGA. V lost 2 bases to trimming and J lost 2 bases, with 6 bases between them. There are 13 residues in the CDR3.